These T cell receptor beta chains were read from a single sample in a study of a mutant IDH1 vaccine in newly diagnosed glioma. The data were produced by immunoSEQ multiplex PCR, yet TCRdb's version contains in-frame clones alone and is incomplete. This table holds tens of thousands of clones, approximately 84% found once. These receptors' targets are unknown. Source: PBMCs, taken from a glioma patient whose treatment included an IDH1 peptide vaccine. Source of these receptors: a woman aged 50 to 65 with glioma. Each CDR3 is given with its conserved first and last residue. Fields, in order: J gene, V gene, D gene, clone size, CDR3 protein, CDR3 DNA. The D gene is left open where the match is weak. Part of the rows lack a size; the others show once, few, many or a class for expanded clones.

TRBJ1-5	TRBV18	NA	NA	CASSSQGRGQPQHF	TGTGCCAGCTCAAGTCAGGGAAGGGGTCAGCCCCAGCATTTT
TRBJ1-2	TRBV18	NA	NA	CASSPPNHRIAYGYTF	TGTGCCAGCTCACCACCTAATCACAGGATTGCCTATGGCTACACCTTC
TRBJ1-6	TRBV28	NA	NA	CASTLGGANSPLHF	TGTGCCAGCACCTTGGGCGGTGCTAATTCACCCCTCCACTTT
TRBJ1-2	TRBV6-5	TRBD1	NA	CASSRTGAANYGYTF	TGTGCCAGCAGTAGGACAGGCGCAGCTAACTATGGCTACACCTTC
TRBJ1-1	TRBV11-2	NA	NA	CASSSYMNTEAFF	TGTGCCAGCAGCTCCTACATGAACACTGAAGCTTTCTTT
TRBJ2-3	TRBV9	TRBD1	NA	CASSAGTGVTDTQYF	TGTGCCAGCAGCGCCGGGACAGGGGTCACAGATACGCAGTATTTT
TRBJ1-2	TRBV6-4	NA	NA	CASSDGGANYGYTF	TGTGCCAGCAGTGATGGCGGAGCTAACTATGGCTACACCTTC
TRBJ2-1	TRBV15	NA	NA	CATSSWRPSGSYNEQFF	TGTGCCACCAGCTCCTGGAGACCTTCCGGCTCCTACAATGAGCAGTTCTTC
TRBJ2-6	TRBV9	TRBD1	NA	CASSLPGQVRSGANVLTF	TGTGCCAGCAGCCTTCCGGGACAGGTTCGCTCTGGGGCCAACGTCCTGACTTTC
TRBJ2-3	TRBV4-1	NA	NA	CASSLSFHGTPRRTDTQYF	TGCGCCAGCAGCCTTTCTTTTCATGGGACTCCAAGACGCACAGATACGCAGTATTTT
TRBJ2-1	TRBV4-3	TRBD1	many	CASSQDLRQGAWNEQFF	TGCGCCAGCAGCCAAGATCTTCGGCAGGGGGCATGGAATGAGCAGTTCTTC
TRBJ1-2	TRBV5-1	TRBD1	NA	CASSSLKQGAVYGYTF	TGCGCCAGCAGCTCCTTAAAACAGGGGGCGGTCTATGGCTACACCTTC
TRBJ1-2	TRBV2	NA	NA	CASSLNQQGNYGYTF	TGTGCCAGCAGCTTGAACCAACAGGGAAACTATGGCTACACCTTC
TRBJ2-3	TRBV4-3	TRBD2	NA	CASSYSGGPADTQYF	TGCGCCAGCAGCTACTCGGGGGGGCCCGCAGATACGCAGTATTTT
TRBJ1-1	TRBV5-1	NA	NA	CASSLGRGTEAFF	TGCGCCAGCAGCTTGGGGCGGGGGACTGAAGCTTTCTTT
TRBJ2-1	TRBV4-2	NA	NA	CASSQGSGPSYNEQFF	TGTGCCAGCAGCCAAGGTTCGGGGCCCAGCTACAATGAGCAGTTCTTC
TRBJ1-6	TRBV7-9	TRBD1	few	CASSLGTGTGNSPLHF	TGTGCCAGCAGCTTGGGAACCGGGACAGGGAATTCACCCCTCCACTTT
TRBJ2-7	TRBV9	NA	NA	CASGRTPTSYEQYF	TGTGCCAGCGGGCGGACACCGACCTCCTACGAGCAGTACTTC
TRBJ2-3	TRBV6-6	TRBD2	NA	CASSYATGGTDTQYF	TGTGCCAGCAGTTATGCAACCGGGGGGACAGATACGCAGTATTTT
TRBJ1-5	TRBV10-2	TRBD1	NA	CASSDHGAGGPQHF	TGCGCCAGCAGTGACCATGGGGCAGGGGGGCCCCAGCATTTT
TRBJ2-2	TRBV15	TRBD1	NA	CATSRDKGATGELFF	TGTGCCACCAGCAGAGATAAGGGGGCCACCGGGGAGCTGTTTTTT
TRBJ1-5	TRBV29-1	TRBD1	NA	CSVKTGSKDQPQHF	TGCAGCGTAAAGACAGGGTCTAAGGATCAGCCCCAGCATTTT
TRBJ2-1	TRBV5-4	TRBD1	NA	CASSLKAGTGFDEQFF	TGTGCCAGCAGCCTGAAGGCCGGGACAGGGTTCGATGAGCAGTTCTTC
TRBJ1-3	TRBV7-8	NA	NA	CASSSAGNSGNTIYF	TGTGCCAGCAGCTCAGCGGGGAACTCTGGAAACACCATATATTTT
TRBJ2-3	TRBV30	NA	NA	CAWSVAWGTDTQYF	TGTGCCTGGAGTGTAGCTTGGGGCACAGATACGCAGTATTTT
TRBJ1-2	TRBV6-6	NA	NA	CASSYSGRASNYGYTF	TGTGCCAGCAGTTACTCGGGCAGAGCCAGTAACTATGGCTACACCTTC
TRBJ2-1	TRBV5-4	NA	NA	CASSPGRTITSEQFF	TGTGCCAGCAGCCCGGGACGCACCATCACCAGTGAGCAGTTCTTC
TRBJ2-2	TRBV6-6	TRBD1	NA	CASRQPGTAGPGELFF	TGTGCCAGCAGACAACCGGGGACAGCCGGTCCCGGGGAGCTGTTTTTT
TRBJ1-1	TRBV29-1	TRBD1	few	CSVTGVPRNTEAFF	TGCAGCGTCACAGGGGTACCGCGGAACACTGAAGCTTTCTTT
TRBJ2-2	TRBV27	NA	NA	CASSPSWIRLGELFF	TGTGCCAGCAGTCCGAGTTGGATCCGTCTCGGGGAGCTGTTTTTT
TRBJ2-5	TRBV7-9	NA	NA	CASSLGIQETQYF	TGTGCCAGCAGCTTAGGGATCCAAGAGACCCAGTACTTC
TRBJ2-3	TRBV2	NA	NA	CASSTSQTDTQYF	TGTGCCAGCAGTACTTCTCAAACAGATACGCAGTATTTT
TRBJ2-5	TRBV5-1	NA	once	CASSWDGADQYF	TGCGCCAGCAGCTGGGACGGGGCAGACCAGTACTTC
TRBJ1-2	TRBV2	NA	NA	CASGQGGYTF	TGTGCCAGCGGGCAGGGAGGCTACACCTTC
TRBJ2-3	TRBV7-2	TRBD2	once	CASSARLAGLPDTQYF	TGTGCCAGCAGCGCCCGACTAGCGGGGCTTCCGGATACGCAGTATTTT
TRBJ1-5	TRBV19	NA	NA	CASSIGTNSNQPQHF	TGTGCCAGTAGTATAGGGACAAATAGCAATCAGCCCCAGCATTTT
TRBJ1-5	TRBV4-3	NA	NA	CASSQDAGRQPQHF	TGCGCCAGCAGCCAAGATGCAGGCAGACAGCCCCAGCATTTT
TRBJ1-5	TRBV5-3	NA	NA	CARSLRRLRRQPQHF	TGTGCCAGAAGCTTGCGTCGACTCAGGAGACAGCCCCAGCATTTT
TRBJ2-1	TRBV25-1	NA	NA	CASSTHNEQFF	TGTGCCAGCAGTACCCACAATGAGCAGTTCTTC
TRBJ1-4	TRBV7-9	NA	NA	CASSVQLTNEKLFF	TGTGCCAGCAGCGTTCAGCTGACCAATGAAAAACTGTTTTTT
TRBJ2-3	TRBV7-9	TRBD2	NA	CASSLHGGGWTDTQYF	TGTGCCAGCAGCTTACATGGCGGGGGGTGGACAGATACGCAGTATTTT
TRBJ2-6	TRBV7-8	TRBD1	NA	CASRSPTGGVSGANVLTF	TGTGCCAGCAGGTCACCGACAGGGGGAGTCTCTGGGGCCAACGTCCTGACTTTC
TRBJ1-3	TRBV5-4	NA	NA	CASTSKGIGNTIYF	TGTGCCAGCACCTCGAAAGGGATAGGAAACACCATATATTTT
TRBJ1-6	TRBV9	NA	NA	CASSVEWNTVSPLHF	TGTGCCAGCAGCGTAGAATGGAACACCGTATCACCCCTCCACTTT
TRBJ2-5	TRBV7-2	NA	NA	CASSSPRETQYF	TGTGCCAGCAGCTCGCCGAGGGAGACCCAGTACTTC
TRBJ2-7	TRBV25-1	NA	NA	CASSASKKGSYEQYF	TGTGCCAGCAGTGCCTCTAAAAAGGGGTCCTACGAGCAGTACTTC
TRBJ2-4	TRBV4-1	NA	NA	CASSQTSKNIQYF	TGCGCCAGCAGCCAGACCTCCAAAAACATTCAGTACTTC
TRBJ2-2	TRBV19	NA	NA	CASSFRVAGELFF	TGTGCCAGTAGTTTCAGGGTGGCCGGGGAGCTGTTTTTT
TRBJ2-7	TRBV2	NA	NA	CASSGNLGTYEQYF	TGTGCCAGCAGTGGGAACTTGGGTACCTACGAGCAGTACTTC
TRBJ2-7	TRBV4-3	NA	NA	CASSQDPGDEQYF	TGCGCCAGCAGCCAAGACCCAGGGGACGAGCAGTACTTC
TRBJ1-2	TRBV6-5	NA	NA	CASSSHSEGSGYTF	TGTGCCAGCAGTTCTCACTCAGAAGGGAGTGGCTACACCTTC
TRBJ1-1	TRBV15	NA	NA	CATSINILNTEAFF	TGTGCCACCAGCATCAACATTCTGAACACTGAAGCTTTCTTT
TRBJ2-2	TRBV9	TRBD2	NA	CASSVEGGDGELFF	TGTGCCAGCAGCGTAGAGGGAGGGGACGGGGAGCTGTTTTTT
TRBJ2-7	TRBV19	NA	NA	CASSIFTGNEQYF	TGTGCCAGTAGTATTTTCACCGGAAACGAGCAGTACTTC
TRBJ2-1	TRBV11-2	NA	NA	CASSSDGATYNEQFF	TGTGCCAGCAGCTCCGACGGGGCGACCTACAATGAGCAGTTCTTC
TRBJ2-5	TRBV5-1	NA	NA	CASSSKETQYF	TGCGCCAGCAGTTCGAAAGAGACCCAGTACTTC
TRBJ2-2	TRBV5-1	NA	NA	CASSGAYTGELFF	TGCGCCAGCAGCGGGGCTTACACCGGGGAGCTGTTTTTT
TRBJ1-4	TRBV7-8	TRBD1	once	CASSLAGAGGGKLFF	TGTGCCAGCAGCTTAGCTGGGGCAGGGGGAGGAAAACTGTTTTTT
TRBJ2-1	TRBV6-5	NA	NA	CASSYLEGEQFF	TGTGCCAGCAGTTACTTGGAGGGGGAGCAGTTCTTC